Below are 27 T cell receptor beta chains sequenced from a single sample in a study of blood T cell repertoires in COVID-19. Method: immunoSEQ multiplex PCR; TCRdb's copy keeps in-frame clones and lacks some. The sample lists 200,000 to 300,000 clones, roughly 90% occurring once. The sample taken for sequencing was PBMCs or T cells enriched from blood (not recorded which). The source of these receptors is a woman in her twenties or thirties who had recovered from COVID-19.

The genes are TRBV5-6 and TRBJ1-1; D might be TRBD1 (6 bases). CDR3 length equals 15 residues. Germline assignment: CDR1 SGHDT and CDR2 YYEEEE. V lost 4 bases and J 5 bases, leaving 18 bases between the germline ends. This CDR3 is CASSPGTTSLTEAFF. CDR3 sequence (DNA): TGTGCCAGCAGCCCCGGGACAACGAGTCTTACTGAAGCTTTCTTT. Full variable domain (missing parts from reference TRBV5-6 and TRBJ1-1): DAGVTQSPTHLIKTRGQQVTLRCSPKSGHDTVSWYQQALGQGPQFIFQYYEEEERQRGNFPDRFSGHQFPNYSSELNVNALLLGDSALYLCASSPGTTSLTEAFFGQGTRLTVV.

The V and J genes are TRBV13 and TRBJ1-4, with D possibly being TRBD1 (6 bases). Trimming cost V 5 bases and J 5 bases, with 12 bases left between them. Germline assignment: CDR1 PRHDT and CDR2 FYEKMQ (reference sequence). This CDR3 comprises 14 residues. For the CDR3, the DNA is TGTGCCAGCAGCGCCGGGACATGGAATGAAAAACTGTTTTTT. Its translation is CASSAGTWNEKLFF.

This chain links TRBV7-2 with TRBJ1-5; TRBD1 matches at 12 bases. V lost 0 bases and J lost 3; bases outside the gene matches: 12. Looked up from germline, CDR1 is SGHTA and CDR2 is FQGNSA. The CDR3 is 20 amino acids. The chain's CDR3 is CASSLAPGTGGTKDNQPQHF. The DNA for the CDR3 is TGTGCCAGCAGCTTAGCGCCCGGGACAGGGGGCACGAAGGACAATCAGCCCCAGCATTTT.

The chain couples TRBV6-5 to TRBJ2-7; D uncertain. The CDR3 sequence is 13 residues long. Trimming pared 8 bases from V and 5 bases from J, leaving 16 bases between. From germline, CDR1 is MNHEY and CDR2 SVGAGI. CDR3 in amino acids: CASLDRKGDEQYF. The CDR3 DNA reads TGTGCCAGCTTGGATCGGAAAGGAGACGAGCAGTACTTC.

This chain joins TRBV18 and TRBJ2-7, with 7 bases aligning to TRBD2. V trimming: 4 bases; J trimming: 5 bases; junction bases outside the gene matches: 11. The germline CDR1 and CDR2 sequences are KGHSH and LQKENI. The length of the CDR3 is 15 residues. The CDR3, as DNA: TGTGCCAGCTCACTAACTCGCGGGAGTCTCGACGAGCAGTACTTC. Translation: CASSLTRGSLDEQYF.

The J gene is TRBJ2-7, the V gene TRBV5-4, with 7 bases identical to TRBD2. Per germline, CDR1 SGHNT and CDR2 YYREEE (reference sequence). The CDR3 runs 15 residues. V was pared by 1 base and J by 5 bases, with 9 bases of the junction left unmatched. The CDR3 is CASSLPGGSEHEQYF. The DNA of the CDR3 is TGTGCCAGCAGCTTGCCGGGCGGGAGTGAACACGAGCAGTACTTC.

This clone was observed a handful of times. The CDR3 sequence is CASSQEPSGSSYNEQFF. CDR3 nucleotide sequence: TGTGCCAGCAGCCAAGAACCTAGCGGGAGCTCCTACAATGAGCAGTTCTTC. The V gene is TRBV3-1 (or the pseudogene TRBV3-2), the J gene TRBJ2-1; 10 bases align to TRBD2. The ends lost 0 bases at V and 0 bases at J; junction bases unmatched: 2. This CDR3 has 17 amino acids. In germline, CDR1 is LGHDT, CDR2 YNNKEL (reference sequence).

The rearrangement joins TRBV2 to TRBJ1-5; D is undetermined. The CDR3 length is 14 residues. Germline loops: CDR1 SNHLY, CDR2 FYNNEI. The V and J ends lost 7 bases and 5 bases respectively, with 15 bases between them. In DNA, the CDR3 is TGTGCCAGCAAGAGGACTTCTGCCTATCAGCCCCAGCATTTT. Amino acids: CASKRTSAYQPQHF.

There are a few counts of this clone. The chain carries TRBV6-5 and TRBJ1-2; D uncertain. CDR1 is MNHEY and CDR2 is SVGAGI in the germline V gene. V was trimmed by 0 bases and J by 11 bases, leaving 10 bases between them. This CDR3 is built from 12 residues. CDR3 amino acids: CASSYSAHYYTF. The CDR3 nucleotides are TGTGCCAGCAGTTACTCGGCCCACTATTACACCTTC.

This rearrangement joins TRBV15 to TRBJ1-1; D not resolved. V was trimmed by 2 bases and J by 1 base, leaving 11 bases between them. The length of the CDR3 is 15 residues. Germline CDR1 LNHNV, CDR2 YYDKDF (reference sequence). The CDR3 nucleotides are TGTGCCACCAGCAGACAACCCCGGGGGAACACTGAAGCTTTCTTT. Translated: CATSRQPRGNTEAFF. Full variable domain (missing parts from reference TRBV15 and TRBJ1-1): DAMVIQNPRYQVTQFGKPVTLSCSQTLNHNVMYWYQQKSSQAPKLLFHYYDKDFNNEADTPDNFQSRRPNTSFCFLDIRSPGLGDTAMYLCATSRQPRGNTEAFFGQGTRLTVV.

The chain combines TRBV7-3 with TRBJ1-1, with no clear D. The CDR3 loop spans 13 amino acids. The germline gives CDR1 SGHTA, CDR2 FQGTGA. V lost 2 bases to trimming and J lost 4 bases, with 8 bases between them. The DNA of the CDR3 is TGTGCCAGCAGCTTAGAGGGATCCACTGAAGCTTTCTTT. This translates into CASSLEGSTEAFF.

This clone was seen more than once but under ten times. The genes are TRBV15 and TRBJ1-2, with 7 bases matching TRBD1. CDR3 length: 15 amino acids. V lost 3 bases, J lost 3 bases, and 7 bases stayed unmatched. Per germline, CDR1 LNHNV and CDR2 YYDKDF (reference sequence). The CDR3 protein is CATSSPRQGDYGYTF. The CDR3 DNA follows: TGTGCCACCAGCAGCCCCAGACAGGGAGACTATGGCTACACCTTC.

The rearrangement uses TRBV28 and TRBJ2-7; 9 bases line up with TRBD2. The CDR3 totals 19 residues. The germline gives CDR1 MDHEN, CDR2 SYDVKM. Trimming at V came to 6 bases and at J to 4 bases, leaving 22 bases not matched to a gene. The CDR3 DNA reads as TGTGCCAGCAGGTGGGGACTAGCAGCGAGCCCGAACCTCAAATACGAGCAGTACTTC. Its translation is CASRWGLAASPNLKYEQYF.

The CDR3 nucleotides are TGTGCCAGCATAGGGGACAATTACAATGAGCAGTTCTTC. Encoded protein: CASIGDNYNEQFF. The rearrangement links TRBV2 to TRBJ2-1; a weak D match, TRBD1 (6 bases). CDR1 is SNHLY and CDR2 is FYNNEI in the germline V gene. Trimming stripped 7 bases from V and 4 bases from J, with 11 bases between. The CDR3 runs 13 residues. The variable domain in full, completed from reference TRBV2 and TRBJ2-1, reads EPEVTQTPSHQVTQMGQEVILRCVPISNHLYFYWYRQILGQKVEFLVSFYNNEISEKSEIFDDQFSVERPDGSNFTLKIRSTKLEDSAMYFCASIGDNYNEQFFGPGTRLTVL.

The V gene is TRBV7-3, the J gene TRBJ1-1, with 7 bases identical to TRBD1. Germline V gives CDR1 SGHTA, CDR2 FQGTGA. V dropped 5 bases and J dropped 10; count of bases not matched to a gene: 19. The CDR3 consists of 16 residues. CDR3 DNA sequence: TGTGCCAGCAGCCCGAGACGGACAGGTAACCCTTCTGGAGCTTTCTTT. It is translated as CASSPRRTGNPSGAFF.

This clone was recorded many times. The genes are TRBV4-2 and TRBJ2-2; TRBD2 aligns across 7 bases. The CDR3 length is 16 residues. Trimming removed 0 bases from V and 7 bases from J; junction bases left unmatched: 8. Germline assignment: CDR1 LGHNA and CDR2 YNFKEQ. In nucleotides, the CDR3 is TGTGCCAGCAGCCAAGACAGCGGGAAGGGAAACGGGGAGCTGTTTTTT. Protein: CASSQDSGKGNGELFF.

This chain connects TRBV21-1 to TRBJ1-4; the table's D call, TRBD1, has no DNA check behind it. TRBV21-1 is marked as a pseudogene. The CDR3 covers 17 residues. CDR3 sequence: CASSRELPGQGDEKLFF. The CDR3 region has the DNA TGTGCCAGCAGCAGAGAGCTTCCGGGACAGGGCGATGAAAAACTGTTTTTT.

This chain joins TRBV19 and TRBJ1-2, with a tentative D call TRBD1 (5 bases). Trimming removed 5 bases at V and 3 bases at J, with 10 bases between. Germline assignment: CDR1 LNHDA and CDR2 SQIVND (reference sequence). The CDR3 has 13 residues. CDR3 in DNA: TGTGCCAGTAGTTCCACAGGTGACTATGGCTACACCTTC. This gives the protein CASSSTGDYGYTF.

This clone appeared a single time. The chain couples TRBV24-1 to TRBJ1-2, with D hard to call. The CDR3 totals 12 residues. Germline lookup yields CDR1 KGHDR and CDR2 SFDVKD. With 3 bases removed from V and 4 bases from J, the gap between germline ends came to 5 bases. The CDR3 bases are TGTGCCACCAGTGATGGCAGCTATGGCTACACCTTC. This translates into CATSDGSYGYTF.

The V call is TRBV7-9, the J call TRBJ1-2, with a weak D call TRBD1 (6 bases). The CDR3 has 14 amino acids. V lost 1 base and J lost 8, with 14 bases in between. Germline V CDR1 and CDR2: SEHNR, FQNEAQ (reference sequence). The CDR3 spells CASSLGQWDKGYTF. The CDR3 DNA sequence: TGTGCCAGCAGCTTAGGACAATGGGACAAAGGCTACACCTTC.

The rearrangement uses TRBV7-2 and TRBJ1-1; D remains ambiguous. In germline, CDR1 is SGHTA, CDR2 FQGNSA. Between the trimmed V and J ends, which lost 5 bases and 3 bases, there was a span of 4 bases. The CDR3 consists of 11 residues. The CDR3 loop is CASSPYTEAFF. For the CDR3, the DNA is TGTGCCAGCAGCCCCTACACTGAAGCTTTCTTT. Supplemented by reference TRBV7-2 and TRBJ1-1, the full variable domain reads GAGVSQSPSNKVTEKGKDVELRCDPISGHTALYWYRQSLGQGLEFLIYFQGNSAPDKSGLPSDRFSAERTGGSVSTLTIQRTQQEDSAVYLCASSPYTEAFFGQGTRLTVV.

This clone has a handful of counts. The V call is TRBV27, the J call TRBJ1-1; no clear D gene. V shed 5 bases and J shed 5 bases, with 15 bases lying between them. CDR3 length: 14 residues. Per the germline V gene, CDR1 is MNHEY and CDR2 is SMNVEV (reference sequence). As DNA, the CDR3 is TGTGCCAGCAGTCACCGCCGCTCGAGTACTGAAGCTTTCTTT. This encodes CASSHRRSSTEAFF.

This sequence joins TRBV7-8 and TRBJ1-4, with 7 positions matching TRBD1. CDR1 and CDR2 (germline): SGHVS, FQNEAQ. The ends lost 4 bases at V and 4 bases at J; junction bases unmatched: 9. This CDR3 spans 16 amino acids. The CDR3 nucleotides read TGTGCCAGCAGCTCAATGACGGGACAGCTTAATGAAAAACTGTTTTTT. This gives the protein CASSSMTGQLNEKLFF. The full variable domain, in which reference TRBV7-8 and TRBJ1-4 provide the parts outside the CDR3, is GAGVSQSPRYKVAKRGQDVALRCDPISGHVSLFWYQQALGQGPEFLTYFQNEAQLDKSGLPSDRFFAERPEGSVSTLKIQRTQQEDSAVYLCASSSMTGQLNEKLFFGSGTQLSVL.

This rearrangement joins TRBV6-5 to TRBJ2-3; 8 bases are a match to TRBD2. With 0 bases clipped from V and 8 bases from J, the junction kept 7 bases outside the gene matches. The CDR3 spans 15 residues. The germline gives CDR1 MNHEY, CDR2 SVGAGI. The CDR3 DNA reads TGTGCCAGCAGTTACTCGAGATCGGCGGGGGGTACGCAGTATTTT. Protein product: CASSYSRSAGGTQYF.

V usage is TRBV4-3 and J usage is TRBJ2-3; TRBD2 might be the D (6 bases). The length of the CDR3 is 16 residues. Looked up from germline, CDR1 is LGHNA and CDR2 is YSLEER. Trimming took off 0 bases at V and 4 bases at J, with 14 bases between the two ends. For the CDR3, the DNA is TGCGCCAGCAGCCAAGATCTAGGCTGGAGGGCAGATACGCAGTATTTT. This gives the protein CASSQDLGWRADTQYF.

V gene TRBV15 combines with J gene TRBJ2-5; D remains unclear. The V gene's germline CDR1 is LNHNV and CDR2 YYDKDF (reference sequence). This CDR3 is 15 amino acids long. The V end lost 0 bases, the J end lost 7 bases, and 15 bases lay between the germline ends. The CDR3 spells CATSRDSLISVTQYF. In DNA, the CDR3 is TGTGCCACCAGCAGAGATAGCTTGATATCTGTGACCCAGTACTTC. The whole variable domain, filled in from reference TRBV15 and TRBJ2-5, reads DAMVIQNPRYQVTQFGKPVTLSCSQTLNHNVMYWYQQKSSQAPKLLFHYYDKDFNNEADTPDNFQSRRPNTSFCFLDIRSPGLGDTAMYLCATSRDSLISVTQYFGPGTRLLVL.

The rearrangement links TRBV7-9 to TRBJ2-3, with D possibly being TRBD1 (6 bases). The CDR3 runs 14 residues. Germline lookup yields CDR1 SEHNR and CDR2 FQNEAQ (reference sequence). V lost 6 bases to trimming and J lost 2 bases, with 12 bases between them. CDR3 amino acids: CASSPQGPTDTQYF. As DNA, the CDR3 is TGTGCCAGCAGTCCACAGGGCCCCACAGATACGCAGTATTTT.